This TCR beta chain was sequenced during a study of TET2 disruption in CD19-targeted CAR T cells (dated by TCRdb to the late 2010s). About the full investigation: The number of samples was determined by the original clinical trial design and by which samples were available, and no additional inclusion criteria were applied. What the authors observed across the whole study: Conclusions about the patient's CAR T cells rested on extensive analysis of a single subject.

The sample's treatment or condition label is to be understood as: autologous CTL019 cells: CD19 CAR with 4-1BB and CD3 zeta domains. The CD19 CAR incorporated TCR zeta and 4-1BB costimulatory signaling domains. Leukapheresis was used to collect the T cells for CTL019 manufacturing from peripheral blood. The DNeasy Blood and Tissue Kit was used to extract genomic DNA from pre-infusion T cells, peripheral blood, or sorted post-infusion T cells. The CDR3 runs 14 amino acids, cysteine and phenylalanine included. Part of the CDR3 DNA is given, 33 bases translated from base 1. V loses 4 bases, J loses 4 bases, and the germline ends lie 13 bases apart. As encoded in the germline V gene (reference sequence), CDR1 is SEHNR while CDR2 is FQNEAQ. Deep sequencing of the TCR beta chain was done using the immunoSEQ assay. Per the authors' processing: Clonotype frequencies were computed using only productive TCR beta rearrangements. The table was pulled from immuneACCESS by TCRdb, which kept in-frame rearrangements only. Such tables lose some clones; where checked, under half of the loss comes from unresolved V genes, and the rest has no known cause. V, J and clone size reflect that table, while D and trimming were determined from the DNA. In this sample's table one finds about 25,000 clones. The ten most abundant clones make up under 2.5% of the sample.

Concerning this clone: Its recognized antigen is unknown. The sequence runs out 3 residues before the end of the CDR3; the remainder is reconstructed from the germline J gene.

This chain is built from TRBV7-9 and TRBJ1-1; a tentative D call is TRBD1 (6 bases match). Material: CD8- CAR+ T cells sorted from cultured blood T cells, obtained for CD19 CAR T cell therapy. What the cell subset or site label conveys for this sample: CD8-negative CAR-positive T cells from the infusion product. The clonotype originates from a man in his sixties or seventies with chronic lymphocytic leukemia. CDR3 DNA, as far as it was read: TGTGCCAGCAGCTCGTCAGGGGTAGGCACTGAA. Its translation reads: CASSSSGVGTE. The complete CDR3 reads CASSSSGVGTEAFF.